These T cell receptor beta chains were read from a single sample in a study of blood T cell repertoires in COVID-19. Libraries were prepared by immunoSEQ multiplex PCR; TCRdb keeps only in-frame clonotypes and omits some of them. The sample shows over 250,000 clones, 90% of them seen only once. The sequenced sample was peripheral blood. These receptors were obtained from a woman between 50 and 59 years old with COVID-19, enrolled during active disease. The CDR3 runs from the conserved cysteine through the conserved F or W. The D gene is left open where the match is weak. Size is omitted from some rows. Given values are once, few, many or a class for expanded clones.

clone_size j_call v_call d_call cdr3_nt cdr3_aa
. TRBJ2-7 TRBV29-1 TRBD1 TGCAGCGTTGGTCGACAGGGCCAACTCTACGAGCAGTACTTC CSVGRQGQLYEQYF
. TRBJ2-3 TRBV19 . TGTGCCAGTAGTATACAAGGCAGGGCGGTAGATACGCAGTATTTT CASSIQGRAVDTQYF
. TRBJ2-1 TRBV7-3 . TGTGCCAGCAGCTTAACTCCTCGGGACTCAGTGAAGTTCTTC CASSLTPRDSVKFF
. TRBJ2-7 TRBV5-4 . TGTGCCAGCCTCGAGAATCCCGGGGGGCGAGAGCAGTACTTC CASLENPGGREQYF
. TRBJ1-1 TRBV5-1 . TGCGCCAGCAGCTTGGGACAGACTAACACTGAAGCTTTCTTT CASSLGQTNTEAFF
. TRBJ2-1 TRBV2 TRBD2 TGTGCCAGCAAGGTCGGAGCGGGAGGGACCCCCTACAATGAGCAGTTCTTC CASKVGAGGTPYNEQFF
. TRBJ2-3 TRBV6-5 . TGTGCCAGCAGCAACCGACTACAAAGCACAGATACGCAGTATTTT CASSNRLQSTDTQYF
. TRBJ2-1 TRBV5-1 TRBD1 TGCGCCAGCAGCCCCGGACAGGTCTACAATGAGCAGTTCTTC CASSPGQVYNEQFF
once TRBJ1-5 TRBV6-5 TRBD1 TGTGCCAGCAGTAGGGGACAGAGCAATCAGCCCCAGCATTTT CASSRGQSNQPQHF
. TRBJ2-7 TRBV3-1/TRBV3-2 . TGTGCCAGCAGCCAAGCAGGGCTCGGCTACGAGCAGTACTTC CASSQAGLGYEQYF
. TRBJ1-2 TRBV10-2 . TGCGCCAGCAGTGAGTCGAGCACCCGGGTGGTAGTAGGGGACTACACCTTC CASSESSTRVVVGDYTF
few TRBJ2-2 TRBV5-6 TRBD1 TGTGCCAGCAGCTTCGGGACAGGGGTTATCACCGGGGAGCTGTTTTTT CASSFGTGVITGELFF
once TRBJ2-4 TRBV5-1 . TGCGCCAGCAGCTTGGGGAGGAACAACATTCAGTACTTC CASSLGRNNIQYF
. TRBJ2-7 TRBV24-1 TRBD2 TGTGCCACCAGTGATTCCGGTCCCGGGACTAGTCAGGAGCAGTACTTC CATSDSGPGTSQEQYF
. TRBJ2-5 TRBV30 TRBD2 TGTGCCTGGAGTGGACTAGCGGGGACGGGAGAGACCCAGTACTTC CAWSGLAGTGETQYF
. TRBJ1-2 TRBV7-9 TRBD1 TGTGCCAGCAGCCTCTCGGGAGGCGGACAGGGGGCTGGCTACACCTTC CASSLSGGGQGAGYTF
. TRBJ2-7 TRBV29-1 TRBD2 TGCAGCGTTGATGTAGCGGGGGCCTACGAGCAGTACTTC CSVDVAGAYEQYF
. TRBJ2-7 TRBV13 . TGTGCCAGCAGTCTAAGCGCCTACGAGCAGTACTTC CASSLSAYEQYF
few TRBJ1-1 TRBV2 TRBD1 TGTGCCAGCAGCCCAGCCCGGACAGGGAACACTGAAGCTTTCTTT CASSPARTGNTEAFF
. TRBJ2-7 TRBV3-1/TRBV3-2 TRBD2 TGTGCCAGCAGCCCATGGACTAGCGGGACTTACGAGCAGTACTTC CASSPWTSGTYEQYF
. TRBJ1-2 TRBV18 TRBD1 TGTGCCAGCTCACCGGATTCACGGGACAGGGGAACTGGCTACACCTTC CASSPDSRDRGTGYTF
. TRBJ2-7 TRBV30 . TGTGCCTGGAACCTACAGGGGAGGTCCTACGAGCAGTACTTC CAWNLQGRSYEQYF
. TRBJ1-2 TRBV10-2 TRBD1 TGCGCCAGCAGTGAGCAGGGGGCGGATGGCTACACCTTC CASSEQGADGYTF
. TRBJ2-5 TRBV6-6 TRBD2 TGTGCCAGCAGTTTGGGACTAGCGGTCCGGCAAGAGACCCAGTACTTC CASSLGLAVRQETQYF
. TRBJ2-7 TRBV20-1 . TGCAGTGCTAGTCGGGACACCAAGATCTACGAGCAGTACTTC CSASRDTKIYEQYF
. TRBJ2-1 TRBV7-6 TRBD2 TGTGCCAGCAGCTTAGCCGGAGCGGGAACCTACAATGAGCAGTTCTTC CASSLAGAGTYNEQFF
. TRBJ1-4 TRBV5-4 TRBD1 TGTGCCAGCAGCGCAGGGGGCGGTCGGTTTGAAAAACTGTTTTTT CASSAGGGRFEKLFF
. TRBJ2-1 TRBV12-5 . TGTGCTAGCGCGCGGGGAGAGGGGTACAATGAGCAGTTCTTC CASARGEGYNEQFF
. TRBJ1-1 TRBV7-9 . TGTGCCAGCAGTGGACAACTAGCCATGAACACTGAAGCTTTCTTT CASSGQLAMNTEAFF
. TRBJ1-5 TRBV27 TRBD1 TGTGCCAGCAGTTTAAGTTCAAGAGGGACAGGGAGGAATCAGCCCCAGCATTTT CASSLSSRGTGRNQPQHF
. TRBJ2-1 TRBV9 . TGTGCCAGCAGCAAGGGGGATGAGCAGTTCTTC CASSKGDEQFF
. TRBJ2-4 TRBV11-2 . TGTGCCAGCAGCAGTGACTTGAAAAACATTCAGTACTTC CASSSDLKNIQYF
. TRBJ2-3 TRBV4-2 TRBD2 TGTGCCAGCAGCCCCATCTTCGGGGGGGACGCAGATACGCAGTATTTT CASSPIFGGDADTQYF
. TRBJ2-6 TRBV29-1 . TGCAGCGTCGGTAAACAGGGAACCAACGTCCTGACTTTC CSVGKQGTNVLTF
. TRBJ2-1 TRBV7-2 TRBD2 TGTGCCAGCAGCCAACGAGGGGGTAGCGGGAGGAATGAGCAGTTCTTC CASSQRGGSGRNEQFF
. TRBJ1-6 TRBV11-3 . TGTGCCAGCAGCTATGACGCGGGAGGTCCCCTCCACTTT CASSYDAGGPLHF
few TRBJ2-7 TRBV5-4 TRBD1 TGTGCCAGCAGCACAAAAGGACAGGGAGTCTACGAGCAGTACTTC CASSTKGQGVYEQYF
. TRBJ1-1 TRBV11-3 TRBD1 TGTGCCAGCAGCCCTAGGGACAGGAAGAACACTGAAGCTTTCTTT CASSPRDRKNTEAFF
. TRBJ1-5 TRBV6-2/TRBV6-3 . TGTGCCAGCAGTTACGGGTCAGGGTTCGGCCAGCCCCAGCATTTT CASSYGSGFGQPQHF
. TRBJ2-1 TRBV5-1 TRBD2 TGCGCCAGCAGCTTGGAAGGGACTAGCGGGAGGGAGCAGTTCTTC CASSLEGTSGREQFF
. TRBJ1-3 TRBV4-2 . TGTGCCAGCAGCCAAACCGGGACAATAGGAACTGGAAACACCATATATTTT CASSQTGTIGTGNTIYF
. TRBJ1-1 TRBV6-5 . TGTGCCAGCAGACGGACAGAGAACACTGAAGCTTTCTTT CASRRTENTEAFF
. TRBJ2-7 TRBV7-2 TRBD2 TGTGCCAGCAGTAGTGGCGGGGGGGAGCAGTACTTC CASSSGGGEQYF
once TRBJ1-1 TRBV11-2 . TGTGCCAGCAGCTTAGATCTAGGAACCATGAACACTGAAGCTTTCTTT CASSLDLGTMNTEAFF
. TRBJ1-1 TRBV6-5 . TGTGCCAGCAGTTATAGACAGGACGGGTTGGCTTTCTTT CASSYRQDGLAFF
once TRBJ2-1 TRBV24-1 . TGTGCCACCAGCAAAAAAAGCGGAGGATCGTTCAATGAGCAGTTCTTC CATSKKSGGSFNEQFF
. TRBJ1-4 TRBV12-5 . TGTGCTAGTGGTTCAAAGGGGGGGGCTAAGGAAAAACTGTTTTTT CASGSKGGAKEKLFF
. TRBJ2-4 TRBV12-3/TRBV12-4 . TGTGCCAGCAGCTCCAGACCAGACAGTAGACAGTACTTC CASSSRPDSRQYF
. TRBJ2-5 TRBV7-3 . TGTGCCAGCAGCTTGAAGACCGGGAGAACGGAGACCCAGTACTTC CASSLKTGRTETQYF
. TRBJ1-3 TRBV9 . TGTGCCAGCAGGAGGGTGGGCGGAAACACCATATATTTT CASRRVGGNTIYF
. TRBJ2-4 TRBV29-1 . TGCAGCGTTGAAGCCAGCGATCTAGCCAAAAACATTCAGTACTTC CSVEASDLAKNIQYF
. TRBJ1-2 TRBV18 . TGTGCCAGCTCACCTGGGCAGGGTAGGTATGGCTACACCTTC CASSPGQGRYGYTF
. TRBJ1-6 TRBV27 . TGTGCCACCACCAAAACAGAGGGCAATAATTCACCCCTCCACTTT CATTKTEGNNSPLHF
. TRBJ1-3 TRBV19 TRBD1 TGTGCCAGTACTGCGCTGAACAGGGGAAAGTCTGGAAACACCATATATTTT CASTALNRGKSGNTIYF
. TRBJ1-3 TRBV7-6 . TGTGCCAGCAGTCTTACACAAACAGGGCTCTCTGGAAACACCATATATTTT CASSLTQTGLSGNTIYF
. TRBJ2-7 TRBV7-2 . TGTGCCAGCACCGTTGGGACTGGGGACTACGAGCAGTACTTC CASTVGTGDYEQYF
. TRBJ1-2 TRBV29-1 . TGCAGCGTTGATGCCAGCAGGGATGGCTACACCTTC CSVDASRDGYTF
. TRBJ1-4 TRBV6-5 TRBD1 TGTGCCAGCAGAGGACAGGGGGCCTCTAATGAAAAACTGTTTTTT CASRGQGASNEKLFF
once TRBJ2-7 TRBV5-4 . TGTGCCAGCAGCTTGGTTGGAGATCCCAAGCGGGAGCAGTACTTC CASSLVGDPKREQYF
. TRBJ1-2 TRBV7-2 . TGTGCCAGCAGCCCACAACGCACAGGGTCTCTTGGCTACACCTTC CASSPQRTGSLGYTF